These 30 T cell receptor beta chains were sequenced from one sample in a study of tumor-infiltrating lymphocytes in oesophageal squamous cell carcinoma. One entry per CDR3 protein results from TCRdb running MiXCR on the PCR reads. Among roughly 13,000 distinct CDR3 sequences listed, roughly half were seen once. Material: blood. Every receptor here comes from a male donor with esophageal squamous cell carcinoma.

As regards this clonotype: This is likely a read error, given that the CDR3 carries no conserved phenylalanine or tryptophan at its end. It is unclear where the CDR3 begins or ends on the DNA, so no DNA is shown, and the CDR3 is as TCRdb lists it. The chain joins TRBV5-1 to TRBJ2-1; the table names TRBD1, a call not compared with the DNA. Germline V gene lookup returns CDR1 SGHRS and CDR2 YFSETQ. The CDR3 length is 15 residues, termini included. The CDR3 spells CASSPDRVDGYTFGS.

CDR3 amino acids: CASSSPTDTQYF. The CDR3 DNA is TGTGCCAGCAGCTCACCTACGGATACGCAGTATTTT. The J gene is TRBJ2-3, the V gene TRBV7-8; D uncertain. The CDR3 has 12 residues. Germline V gene data show CDR1 as SGHVS and CDR2 as FQNEAQ. V shed 4 bases and J shed 6 bases, with 8 bases lying between them.

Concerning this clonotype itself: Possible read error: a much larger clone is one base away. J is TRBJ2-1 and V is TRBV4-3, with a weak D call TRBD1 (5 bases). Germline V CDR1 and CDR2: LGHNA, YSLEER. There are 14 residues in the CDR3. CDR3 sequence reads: CASSQDRQNNEQIF. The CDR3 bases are TGCGCCAGCAGCCAAGATAGACAGAACAATGAGCAGATCTTC.

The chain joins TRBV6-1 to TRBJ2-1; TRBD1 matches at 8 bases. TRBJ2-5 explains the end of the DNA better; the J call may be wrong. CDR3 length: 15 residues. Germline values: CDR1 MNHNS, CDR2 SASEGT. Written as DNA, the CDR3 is TGTGCCAGCAGTGAAGGGACAGGGAACGGAAAGACCCAGTACTTC. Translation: CASSEGTGNGKTQYF.

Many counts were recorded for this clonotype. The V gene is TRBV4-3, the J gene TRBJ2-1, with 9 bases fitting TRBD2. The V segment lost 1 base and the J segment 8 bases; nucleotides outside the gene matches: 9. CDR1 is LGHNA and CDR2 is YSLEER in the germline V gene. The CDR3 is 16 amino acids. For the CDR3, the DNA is TGCGCCAGCAGCCAAGTAGGCCTAGCGGGAAACTATGAGCAGTTCTTC. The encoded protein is CASSQVGLAGNYEQFF.

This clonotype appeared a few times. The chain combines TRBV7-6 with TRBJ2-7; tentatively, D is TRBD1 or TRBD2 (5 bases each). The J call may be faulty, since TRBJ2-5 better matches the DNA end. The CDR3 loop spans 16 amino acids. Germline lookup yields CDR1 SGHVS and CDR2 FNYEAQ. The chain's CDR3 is CASSPRDLRAQETQYF. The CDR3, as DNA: TGTGCCAGCAGCCCTCGGGACCTCCGGGCACAAGAGACCCAGTACTTC.

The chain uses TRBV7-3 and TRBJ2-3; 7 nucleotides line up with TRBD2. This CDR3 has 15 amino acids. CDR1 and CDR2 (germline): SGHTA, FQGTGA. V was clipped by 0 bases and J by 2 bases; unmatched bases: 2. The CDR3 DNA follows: TGTGCCAGCAGCTTAACCGGGACTATCACAGATACGCAGTATTTT. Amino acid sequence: CASSLTGTITDTQYF.

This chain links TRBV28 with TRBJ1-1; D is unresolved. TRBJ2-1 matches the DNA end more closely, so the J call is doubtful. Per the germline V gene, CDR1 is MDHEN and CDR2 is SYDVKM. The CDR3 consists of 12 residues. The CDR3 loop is CASSVYSNEQFF. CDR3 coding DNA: TGTGCCAGCAGTGTCTACAGCAATGAGCAGTTCTTC.

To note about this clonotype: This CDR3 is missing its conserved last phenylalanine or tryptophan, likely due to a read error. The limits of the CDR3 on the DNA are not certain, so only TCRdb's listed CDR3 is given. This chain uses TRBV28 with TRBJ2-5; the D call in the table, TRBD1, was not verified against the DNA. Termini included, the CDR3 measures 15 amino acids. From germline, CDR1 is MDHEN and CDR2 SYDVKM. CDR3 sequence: CASSISTGLGYTFGS.

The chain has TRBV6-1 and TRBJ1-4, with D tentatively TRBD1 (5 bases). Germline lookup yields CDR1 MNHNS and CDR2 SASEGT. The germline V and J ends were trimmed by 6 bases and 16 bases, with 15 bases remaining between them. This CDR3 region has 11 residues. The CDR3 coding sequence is TGTGCCAGCAGCGAGGGTGGGACCCAGTTTTTT. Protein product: CASSEGGTQFF.

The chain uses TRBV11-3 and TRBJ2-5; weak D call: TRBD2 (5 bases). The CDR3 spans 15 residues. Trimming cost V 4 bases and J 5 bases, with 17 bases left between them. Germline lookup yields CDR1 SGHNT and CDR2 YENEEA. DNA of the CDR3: TGTGCCAGCAGCTCCCGTTCCGGGGATAGCGAGACCCAGTACTTC. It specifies CASSSRSGDSETQYF.

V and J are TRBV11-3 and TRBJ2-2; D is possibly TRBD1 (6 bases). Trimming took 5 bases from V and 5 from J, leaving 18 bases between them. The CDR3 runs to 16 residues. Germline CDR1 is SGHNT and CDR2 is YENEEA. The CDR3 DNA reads TGTGCCAGCAGCCCCCTCGGCGGTAGGGGGACCGGGGAGCTGTTTTTT. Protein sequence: CASSPLGGRGTGELFF. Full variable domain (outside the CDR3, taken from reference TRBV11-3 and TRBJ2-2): EAGVVQSPRYKIIEKKQPVAFWCNPISGHNTLYWYLQNLGQGPELLIRYENEEAVDDSQLPKDRFSAERLKGVDSTLKIQPAELGDSAVYLCASSPLGGRGTGELFFGEGSRLTVL.

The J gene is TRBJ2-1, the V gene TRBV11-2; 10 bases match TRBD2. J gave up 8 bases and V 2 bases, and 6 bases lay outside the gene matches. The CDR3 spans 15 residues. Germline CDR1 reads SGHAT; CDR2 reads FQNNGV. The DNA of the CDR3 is TGTGCCAGCAGCTTAAATCCTAGCGGGAGTGATGAGCAGTTCTTC. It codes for CASSLNPSGSDEQFF.

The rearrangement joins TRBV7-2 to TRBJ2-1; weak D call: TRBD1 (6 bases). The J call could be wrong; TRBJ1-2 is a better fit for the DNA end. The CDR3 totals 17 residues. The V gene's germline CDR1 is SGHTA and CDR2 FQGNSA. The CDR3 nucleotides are TGTGCCAGCAGCGCCCAAACGTCGGGAGGGGGTCGATATGGCTACACCTTC. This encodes CASSAQTSGGGRYGYTF.

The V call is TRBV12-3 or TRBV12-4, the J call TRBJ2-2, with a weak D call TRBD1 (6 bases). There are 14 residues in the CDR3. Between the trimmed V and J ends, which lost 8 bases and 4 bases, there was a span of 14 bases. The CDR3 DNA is TGTGCCAGCCGACACCGACAGGCCACCGGGGAGCTGTTTTTT. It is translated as CASRHRQATGELFF.

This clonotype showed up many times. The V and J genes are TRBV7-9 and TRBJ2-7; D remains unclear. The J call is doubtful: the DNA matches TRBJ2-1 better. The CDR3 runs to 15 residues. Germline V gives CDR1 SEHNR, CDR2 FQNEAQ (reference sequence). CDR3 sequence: CASSRVGPQVHEQFF. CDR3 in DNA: TGTGCCAGCAGCCGGGTTGGGCCCCAGGTCCATGAGCAGTTCTTC.

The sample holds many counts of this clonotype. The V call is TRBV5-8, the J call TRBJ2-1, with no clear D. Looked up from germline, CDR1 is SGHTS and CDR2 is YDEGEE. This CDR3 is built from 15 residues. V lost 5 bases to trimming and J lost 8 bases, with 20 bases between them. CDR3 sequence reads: CASSPTNLIDDEQFF. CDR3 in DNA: TGTGCCAGCAGTCCCACTAATCTCATAGACGATGAGCAGTTCTTC.

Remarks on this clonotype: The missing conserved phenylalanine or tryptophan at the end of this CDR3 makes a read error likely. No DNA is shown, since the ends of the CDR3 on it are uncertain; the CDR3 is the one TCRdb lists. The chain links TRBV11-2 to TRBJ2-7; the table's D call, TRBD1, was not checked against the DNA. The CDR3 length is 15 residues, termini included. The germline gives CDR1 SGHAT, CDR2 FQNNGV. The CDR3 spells CASSNTGFYGYTFGS.

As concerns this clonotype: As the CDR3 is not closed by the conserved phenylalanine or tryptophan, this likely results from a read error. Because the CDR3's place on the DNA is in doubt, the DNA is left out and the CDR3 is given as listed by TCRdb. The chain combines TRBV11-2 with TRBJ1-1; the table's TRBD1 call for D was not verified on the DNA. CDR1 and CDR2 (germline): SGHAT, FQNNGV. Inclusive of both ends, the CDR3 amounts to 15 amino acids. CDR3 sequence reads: CASSLGGTDTQYFGQ.

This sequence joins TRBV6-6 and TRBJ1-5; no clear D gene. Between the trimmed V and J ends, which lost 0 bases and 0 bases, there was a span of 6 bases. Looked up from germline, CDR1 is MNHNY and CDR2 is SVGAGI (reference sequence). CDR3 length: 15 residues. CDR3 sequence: CASSYSIFSNQPQHF. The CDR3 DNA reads TGTGCCAGCAGTTACTCGATTTTTAGCAATCAGCCCCAGCATTTT.

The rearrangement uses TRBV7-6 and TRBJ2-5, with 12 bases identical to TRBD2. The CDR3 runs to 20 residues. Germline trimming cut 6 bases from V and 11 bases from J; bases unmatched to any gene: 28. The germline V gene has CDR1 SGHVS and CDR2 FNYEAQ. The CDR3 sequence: CASRRRGETSGSMPYNEQYF. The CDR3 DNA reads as TGTGCCAGCAGACGTAGAGGGGAGACTAGCGGGAGTATGCCCTACAATGAGCAGTACTTC.

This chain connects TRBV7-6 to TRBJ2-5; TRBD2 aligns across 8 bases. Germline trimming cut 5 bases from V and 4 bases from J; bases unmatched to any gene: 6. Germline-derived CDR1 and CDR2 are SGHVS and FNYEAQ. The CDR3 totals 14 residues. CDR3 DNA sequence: TGTGCCAGCAGCCTTACAGGGACTAGAGAGACCCAGTACTTC. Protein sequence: CASSLTGTRETQYF. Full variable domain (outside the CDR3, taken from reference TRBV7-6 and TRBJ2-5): GAGVSQSPRYKVTKRGQDVALRCDPISGHVSLYWYRQALGQGPEFLTYFNYEAQQDKSGLPNDRFSAERPEGSISTLTIQRTEQRDSAMYRCASSLTGTRETQYFGPGTRLLVL.

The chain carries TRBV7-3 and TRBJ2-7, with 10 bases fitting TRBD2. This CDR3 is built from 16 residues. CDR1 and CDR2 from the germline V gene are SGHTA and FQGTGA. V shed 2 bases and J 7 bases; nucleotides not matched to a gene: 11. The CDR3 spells CASSLGSSGGHNEQYF. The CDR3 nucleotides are TGTGCCAGCAGCTTAGGATCTAGCGGGGGACACAATGAGCAGTACTTC.

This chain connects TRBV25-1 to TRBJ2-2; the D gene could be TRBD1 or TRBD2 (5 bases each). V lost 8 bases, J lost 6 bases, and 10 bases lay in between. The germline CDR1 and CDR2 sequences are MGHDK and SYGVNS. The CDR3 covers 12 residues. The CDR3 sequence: CASWDAAGELFF. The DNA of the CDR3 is TGTGCCAGCTGGGACGCGGCCGGGGAGCTGTTTTTT.

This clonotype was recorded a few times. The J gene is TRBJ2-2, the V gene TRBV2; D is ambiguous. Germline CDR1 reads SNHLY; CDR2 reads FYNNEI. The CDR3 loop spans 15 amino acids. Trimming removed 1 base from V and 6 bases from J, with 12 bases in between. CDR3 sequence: CASSEGRVFPGELFF. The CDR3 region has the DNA TGTGCCAGCAGTGAAGGCCGCGTCTTCCCCGGGGAGCTGTTTTTT.

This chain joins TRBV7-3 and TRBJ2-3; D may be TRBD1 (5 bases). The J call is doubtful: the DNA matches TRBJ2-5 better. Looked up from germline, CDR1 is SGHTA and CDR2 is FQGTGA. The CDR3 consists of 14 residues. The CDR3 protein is CASSLQGIGETQYF. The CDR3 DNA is TGTGCCAGCAGCTTACAGGGTATCGGAGAGACCCAGTACTTC.

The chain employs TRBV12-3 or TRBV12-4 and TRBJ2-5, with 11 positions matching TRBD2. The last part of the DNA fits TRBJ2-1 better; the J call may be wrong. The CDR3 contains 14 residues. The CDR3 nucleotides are TGTGCCAGCAGGCTACTAGCGGGAGCCAATGAGCAGTTCTTC. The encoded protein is CASRLLAGANEQFF.

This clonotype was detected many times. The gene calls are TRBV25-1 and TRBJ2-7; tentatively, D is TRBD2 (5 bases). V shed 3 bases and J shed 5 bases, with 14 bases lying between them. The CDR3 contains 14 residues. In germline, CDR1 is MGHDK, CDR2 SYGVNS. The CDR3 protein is CASSDDYALHEQYF. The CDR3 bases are TGTGCCAGCAGTGATGACTATGCCCTGCACGAGCAGTACTTC.

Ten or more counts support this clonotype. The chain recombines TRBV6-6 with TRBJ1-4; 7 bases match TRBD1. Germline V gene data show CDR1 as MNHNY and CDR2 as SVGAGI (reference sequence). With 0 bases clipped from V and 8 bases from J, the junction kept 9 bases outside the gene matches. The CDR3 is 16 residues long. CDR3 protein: CASSYSVTGAWEKLFF. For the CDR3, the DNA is TGTGCCAGCAGTTACTCGGTAACAGGGGCCTGGGAAAAACTGTTTTTT.

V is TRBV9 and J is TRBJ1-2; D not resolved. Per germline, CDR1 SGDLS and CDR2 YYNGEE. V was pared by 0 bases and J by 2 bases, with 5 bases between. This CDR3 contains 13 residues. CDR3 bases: TGTGCCAGCAGCGTAGTTATCAACTATGGCTACACCTTC. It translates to CASSVVINYGYTF.